Shown below are 27 T cell receptor beta chains from a single sample sequenced in a study of T cell responses to AZD1222 COVID-19 vaccine. Assay used: immunoSEQ multiplex PCR; TCRdb lists only in-frame clones, some missing. The data contain almost 95,000 clones, 85% of them singletons. Specimen: peripheral blood, collected 28 days after the second AZD1222 dose. The source is an adult who received the AZD1222 COVID-19 vaccine.

The V call is TRBV18, the J call TRBJ2-7, with D unresolved. Germline CDR1 KGHSH, CDR2 LQKENI. The germline V and J ends were trimmed by 3 bases and 0 bases, with 9 bases remaining between them. This CDR3 is built from 14 residues. The CDR3 sequence: CASSPDAPSYEQYF. CDR3 in DNA: TGTGCCAGCTCACCCGACGCGCCCTCCTACGAGCAGTACTTC. Drawing the rest from reference TRBV18 and TRBJ2-7, the complete variable domain is NAGVMQNPRHLVRRRGQEARLRCSPMKGHSHVYWYRQLPEEGLKFMVYLQKENIIDESGMPKERFSAEFPKEGPSILRIQQVVRGDSAAYFCASSPDAPSYEQYFGPGTRLTVT.

The chain has TRBV5-1 and TRBJ2-1; D call uncertain. CDR3 length equals 13 residues. Trimming cost V 0 bases and J 4 bases, with 5 bases left between them. The germline CDR1 and CDR2 sequences are SGHRS and YFSETQ. The CDR3 loop reads CASSLDPYNEQFF. The CDR3 nucleotides read TGCGCCAGCAGCTTGGACCCATACAATGAGCAGTTCTTC.

This rearrangement joins TRBV7-2 to TRBJ1-5, with 7 positions matching TRBD1. V lost 5 bases, J lost 0 bases, and 7 bases stayed unmatched. CDR3 length equals 16 residues. The germline V gene has CDR1 SGHTA and CDR2 FQGNSA. The CDR3 sequence: CASSVRQGDSNQPQHF. The CDR3 DNA reads as TGTGCCAGCAGCGTAAGACAGGGTGATAGCAATCAGCCCCAGCATTTT.

There are a few counts of this clone. The chain employs TRBV7-2 and TRBJ2-7; 8 bases map to TRBD1. The CDR3 runs 14 residues. V shed 2 bases, J shed 3 bases, and the junction held 3 bases outside the gene matches. Looked up from germline, CDR1 is SGHTA and CDR2 is FQGNSA. The chain's CDR3 is CASSLRQGNYEQYF. As DNA, the CDR3 is TGTGCCAGCAGCTTACGACAGGGGAACTACGAGCAGTACTTC.

This clone was observed a single time. This sequence joins TRBV30 and TRBJ1-1; D is possibly TRBD1 (6 bases). The length of the CDR3 is 14 residues. Trimming left V 2 bases short and J 3 bases short, with 13 bases between. CDR1 is GTSNPN, CDR2 SVGIG, per germline (reference sequence). The CDR3 bases are TGTGCCTGGAGTATGGCCGGACAGCACACTGAAGCTTTCTTT. It yields the protein CAWSMAGQHTEAFF.

V gene TRBV18 combines with J gene TRBJ1-2; TRBD1 is a possible D gene (6 bases). CDR3 size: 12 residues. Germline V CDR1 and CDR2: KGHSH, LQKENI. Trimming shortened V by 6 bases and J by 8 bases, and 13 bases separated the two germline ends. This chain's CDR3 is CASSPRGFGYTF. DNA for the CDR3: TGTGCCAGCTCGCCCAGGGGCTTCGGCTACACCTTC. Supplemented by reference TRBV18 and TRBJ1-2, the full variable domain reads NAGVMQNPRHLVRRRGQEARLRCSPMKGHSHVYWYRQLPEEGLKFMVYLQKENIIDESGMPKERFSAEFPKEGPSILRIQQVVRGDSAAYFCASSPRGFGYTFGSGTRLTVV.

This clone was seen a few times. This rearrangement joins TRBV2 to TRBJ2-5; weak D call: TRBD2 (5 bases). Trimming cost V 7 bases and J 1 base, with 16 bases left between them. Germline V gives CDR1 SNHLY, CDR2 FYNNEI. This CDR3 has 15 residues. The CDR3 DNA reads TGTGCCAGCACCTCTCTAGCACTTCTCCAAGAGACCCAGTACTTC. Translation: CASTSLALLQETQYF.

This chain joins TRBV30 and TRBJ1-4, with a possible D match to TRBD1 (5 bases). V was shortened by 0 bases and J by 13 bases, with 18 bases between the two germline ends. Per germline, CDR1 GTSNPN and CDR2 SVGIG (reference sequence). The CDR3 has 14 residues. DNA for the CDR3: TGTGCCTGGAGTGTCCGGTCACAATGGGGCCTACTGTTTTTT. This translates into CAWSVRSQWGLLFF.

The V and J genes are TRBV7-9 and TRBJ2-7, with D possibly being TRBD1 or TRBD2 (5 bases each). Germline V gives CDR1 SEHNR, CDR2 FQNEAQ (reference sequence). The CDR3 contains 15 residues. V was cut by 5 bases and J by 4 bases, with 18 bases left in between. CDR3 DNA: TGTGCCAGCAGCGCCGGTCGGGGTGGGGGTTACGAGCAGTACTTC. This translates into CASSAGRGGGYEQYF.

The V and J genes are TRBV3-1 (or the pseudogene TRBV3-2) and TRBJ1-1; 7 nucleotides line up with TRBD1. With 4 bases clipped from V and 9 bases from J, the junction kept 14 bases outside the gene matches. Germline V CDR1 and CDR2: LGHDT, YNNKEL (reference sequence). The CDR3 covers 15 residues. CDR3 in amino acids: CASSLLGTVTSQAFF. CDR3 DNA sequence: TGTGCCAGCAGCCTCCTTGGGACAGTTACCTCTCAAGCTTTCTTT.

This clone was counted between two and nine times. The CDR3: CASSSRDETQYF. The CDR3 DNA reads TGTGCCAGCAGTTCGCGGGACGAGACCCAGTACTTC. The gene calls are TRBV7-9 and TRBJ2-5, with D perhaps TRBD2 (6 bases). The CDR3 length is 12 residues. Germline CDR1 SEHNR, CDR2 FQNEAQ (reference sequence). V was clipped by 6 bases and J by 5 bases, with 10 bases between them.

The CDR3 sequence: CASSQGPNTEAFF. Here the CDR3 DNA reads TGCGCCAGCAGCCAGGGTCCGAACACTGAAGCTTTCTTT. The chain has TRBV10-1 and TRBJ1-1; a weak D match, TRBD1 (5 bases). Trimming took 6 bases from V and 1 from J, leaving 9 bases between them. Germline loops: CDR1 WNHNN, CDR2 SYGVQD (reference sequence). CDR3 length equals 13 residues.

The chain recombines TRBV2 with TRBJ1-1; 11 bases fit TRBD1. Germline V gene data show CDR1 as SNHLY and CDR2 as FYNNEI. V gave up 6 bases and J gave up 4 bases; unmatched junction bases: 7. This CDR3 comprises 15 residues. The CDR3 nucleotides read TGTGCCAGCAGCCTCGGACAGGGGGCAGTCACTGAAGCTTTCTTT. It specifies CASSLGQGAVTEAFF.

To note about this clone: An end of the junction differs from the germline gene, which may be a read error. The rearrangement joins TRBV7-2 to TRBJ2-3; possibly TRBD2 for D (6 bases). Germline CDR1 is SGHTA and CDR2 is FQGNSA. The CDR3 loop spans 16 amino acids. The CDR3 coding sequence is TGTGCCAGCAGCGTAGCTAGCGCCCCTAGCACAGATACGCAGTATTTT. This sequence encodes CASSVASAPSTDTQYF.

The chain couples TRBV18 to TRBJ2-5; 10 positions match TRBD2. The CDR3 runs to 14 residues. V was pared by 5 bases and J by 5 bases, with 5 bases of the junction left unmatched. CDR1 and CDR2 (germline): KGHSH, LQKENI. CDR3 sequence reads: CASSRTSGDETQYF. CDR3 nucleotides: TGTGCCAGCTCAAGGACTAGCGGAGATGAGACCCAGTACTTC.

The chain recombines TRBV2 with TRBJ2-5; D uncertain. Germline-derived CDR1 and CDR2 are SNHLY and FYNNEI. This CDR3 has 12 residues. V was pared by 2 bases and J by 5 bases, with 6 bases between. CDR3 sequence: CASSEQVETQYF. CDR3 in DNA: TGTGCCAGCAGTGAACAGGTGGAGACCCAGTACTTC.

With regard to this clone: The sample carries other DNA sequences with the same CDR3. The chain is built from TRBV7-3 and TRBJ2-2; no clear D. Germline-derived CDR1 and CDR2 are SGHTA and FQGTGA. V was shortened by 1 base and J by 3 bases, with 3 bases between the two germline ends. The CDR3 loop spans 13 amino acids. The CDR3 reads CASSLKDTGELFF. Here the CDR3 DNA reads TGTGCCAGCAGCTTAAAAGACACCGGGGAGCTGTTTTTT.

The chain uses TRBV12-3 or TRBV12-4 and TRBJ1-1; D is ambiguous. The CDR3 covers 11 residues. With 0 bases removed from V and 10 bases from J, the gap between germline ends came to 6 bases. CDR3 sequence reads: CASSLAQRAFF. The CDR3 coding sequence is TGTGCCAGCAGTTTAGCCCAGAGAGCTTTCTTT.

V gene TRBV6-1 combines with J gene TRBJ1-5, with 9 bases lining up with TRBD1. The germline gives CDR1 MNHNS, CDR2 SASEGT. J lost 6 bases, V lost 2 bases, and 8 bases had no gene match. The CDR3 is made up of 16 amino acids. This CDR3 reads CASSEFYRGPSQPQHF. The CDR3 DNA is TGTGCCAGCAGTGAATTCTACAGGGGGCCGAGTCAGCCCCAGCATTTT.

This clone was counted only a few times. The genes are TRBV30 and TRBJ1-2, with D perhaps matching TRBD1 (6 bases). The CDR3 length is 14 residues. Trimming shortened V by 5 bases and J by 1 base, and 14 bases separated the two germline ends. Germline V CDR1 and CDR2: GTSNPN, SVGIG (reference sequence). This CDR3 is CAWRGRGFNYGYTF. Written as DNA, the CDR3 is TGTGCCTGGCGAGGGAGGGGGTTTAACTATGGCTACACCTTC.

The J gene is TRBJ2-4, the V gene TRBV19; 15 bases are shared with TRBD2. CDR1 is LNHDA and CDR2 is SQIVND in the germline V gene (reference sequence). V shed 3 bases, J shed 6 bases, and the junction held 6 bases outside the gene matches. The CDR3 is 17 residues long. For the CDR3, the DNA is TGTGCCAGTAGTATGGGGACTAGCGGGAGGCGGAGAAACATTCAGTACTTC. Protein: CASSMGTSGRRRNIQYF.

The chain has TRBV11-3 and TRBJ2-6; 8 bases map to TRBD1. The V gene end was trimmed by 5 bases and the J gene end by 4 bases; junction bases not matched to a gene: 7. The CDR3 has 16 residues. The V gene's germline CDR1 is SGHNT and CDR2 YENEEA. CDR3 amino acids: CASSSRGLEGANVLTF. DNA for the CDR3: TGTGCCAGCAGCAGCAGGGGGCTGGAAGGGGCCAACGTCCTGACTTTC.

The chain couples TRBV7-3 to TRBJ2-5; 7 bases align to TRBD1. The germline V gene has CDR1 SGHTA and CDR2 FQGTGA. The V gene end was trimmed by 5 bases and the J gene end by 4 bases; junction bases not matched to a gene: 10. There are 15 residues in the CDR3. CDR3 in DNA: TGTGCCAGCAGCCCGACCACAGGGGCCCGAGAGACCCAGTACTTC. It yields the protein CASSPTTGARETQYF.

This clone was seen more than once but under ten times. The same CDR3 can be traced to other DNA sequences in this sample. The chain recombines TRBV6-5 with TRBJ2-7; D remains unclear. The CDR3 has 14 residues. The V gene's germline CDR1 is MNHEY and CDR2 SVGAGI. Trimming cost V 6 bases and J 0 bases, with 12 bases left between them. CDR3 region: CASSLGLSSYEQYF. The CDR3 DNA follows: TGTGCCAGCAGCCTAGGGCTTAGCTCCTACGAGCAGTACTTC.

The gene calls are TRBV10-1 and TRBJ1-1, with D maybe TRBD1 (5 bases). Trimming took off 4 bases at V and 1 base at J, with 10 bases between the two ends. Germline loops: CDR1 WNHNN, CDR2 SYGVQD (reference sequence). There are 14 residues in the CDR3. CDR3 sequence reads: CASSALTGNTEAFF. CDR3 nucleotides: TGCGCCAGCAGTGCCCTCACAGGGAACACTGAAGCTTTCTTT.

The chain links TRBV11-2 to TRBJ1-4, with 7 nucleotides matching TRBD1. V gave up 5 bases and J gave up 7 bases; unmatched junction bases: 4. From germline, CDR1 is SGHAT and CDR2 FQNNGV. The CDR3 consists of 13 residues. The CDR3 region is CASSAGTAEKLFF. The CDR3 DNA follows: TGTGCCAGCAGCGCCGGGACAGCTGAAAAACTGTTTTTT.

The chain uses TRBV14 and TRBJ2-7, with unresolved D. The germline V gene has CDR1 SGHDN and CDR2 FVKESK. Between the trimmed V and J ends, which lost 1 base and 2 bases, there was a span of 15 bases. This CDR3 has 16 residues. The DNA for the CDR3 is TGTGCCAGCAGCCAAGCCCTATACGGCCTTCCCTACGAGCAGTACTTC. As protein: CASSQALYGLPYEQYF. The whole variable domain, filled in from reference TRBV14 and TRBJ2-7, reads EAGVTQFPSHSVIEKGQTVTLRCDPISGHDNLYWYRRVMGKEIKFLLHFVKESKQDESGMPNNRFLAERTGGTYSTLKVQPAELEDSGVYFCASSQALYGLPYEQYFGPGTRLTVT.